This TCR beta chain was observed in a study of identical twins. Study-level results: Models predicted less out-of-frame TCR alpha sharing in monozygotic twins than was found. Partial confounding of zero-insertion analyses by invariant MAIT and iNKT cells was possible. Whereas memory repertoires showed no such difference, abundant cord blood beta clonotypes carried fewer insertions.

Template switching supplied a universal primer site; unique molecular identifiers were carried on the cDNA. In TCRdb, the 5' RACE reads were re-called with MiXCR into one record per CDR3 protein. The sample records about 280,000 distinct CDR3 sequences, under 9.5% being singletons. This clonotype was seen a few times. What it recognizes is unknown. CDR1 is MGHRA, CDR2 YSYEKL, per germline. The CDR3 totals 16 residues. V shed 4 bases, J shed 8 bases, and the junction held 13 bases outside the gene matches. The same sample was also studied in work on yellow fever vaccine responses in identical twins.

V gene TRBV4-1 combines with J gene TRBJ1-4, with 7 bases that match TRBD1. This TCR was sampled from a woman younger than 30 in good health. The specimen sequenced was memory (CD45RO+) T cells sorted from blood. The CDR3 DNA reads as TGCGCCAGCAGCCGAACGAAAGACAGGGCGATCGAAAAACTGTTTTTT. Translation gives CASSRTKDRAIEKLFF.